One sample yielded the 13 T cell receptor beta chains listed below, sequenced in a study of CD8+CD57+ T cells in acquired aplastic anemia. All patients picked for sequencing had shown, by flow cytometry, an expansion of CD8+CD57+ cells. Template material for TCR beta VDJ and CDR3 profiling consisted of genomic DNA. MiXCR, run by TCRdb on the reads, gives a single entry per CDR3 protein. The sample consists of hundreds of thousands of distinct CDR3 sequences, about half of them appearing once. Sample: sorted CD4+, CD8+, or CD8+CD57+ T cells (not recorded which) from PBMCs. Every receptor here comes from a human donor with aplastic anemia.

Comments on this clonotype: A much larger clone lies a single base off, so this may be a read error. The rearrangement joins TRBV7-8 to TRBJ2-1, with no clear D. This CDR3 spans 15 amino acids. Germline-derived CDR1 and CDR2 are SGHVS and FQNEAQ. V gave up 1 base and J gave up 5 bases, with 12 bases separating them. This CDR3 reads CASSLGRVTHNEQFF. The CDR3 nucleotides are TGTGCCAGCAGCTTAGGAAGGGTGACCCACAATGAGCAGTTCTTC.

This clonotype was seen at least ten times. The chain couples TRBV2 to TRBJ2-5; D may match TRBD1 or TRBD2 (6 bases each). Germline V gene data show CDR1 as SNHLY and CDR2 as FYNNEI. This CDR3 region has 12 residues. The germline V and J ends were trimmed by 7 bases and 5 bases, with 11 bases remaining between them. This CDR3 is CASMGGGETQYF. CDR3 coding DNA: TGTGCCAGCATGGGGGGCGGTGAGACCCAGTACTTC.

Comments on this clonotype: This may stem from a read error, because a much larger clone lies one nucleotide away. The chain recombines TRBV6-1 with TRBJ2-3; no definite D call. This CDR3 region has 16 residues. Germline CDR1 and CDR2: MNHNS and SASEGT. The CDR3 loop is CDSSEAVGSSTDTQYF. The CDR3 coding sequence is TGTGACAGCAGTGAAGCTGTGGGCTCTAGCACAGATACGCAGTATTTT.

This clonotype was observed a few times. The rearrangement uses TRBV18 and TRBJ2-5, with 7 bases aligning to TRBD1. The CDR3 has 15 residues. Germline values: CDR1 KGHSH, CDR2 LQKENI. V dropped 0 bases and J dropped 2; count of bases not matched to a gene: 3. Written as DNA, the CDR3 is TGTGCCAGCTCACCACCGAGGACAGGTCAAGAGACCCAGTACTTC. Encoded protein: CASSPPRTGQETQYF.

The V call is TRBV29-1, the J call TRBJ1-1; D is unresolved. Germline V CDR1 and CDR2: SQVTM, ANQGSEA. V lost 7 bases to trimming and J lost 0 bases, with 18 bases between them. CDR3 length equals 15 residues. The DNA for the CDR3 is TGCAGCGCCGAGTCATCCAGTACAATGAACACTGAAGCTTTCTTT. It specifies CSAESSSTMNTEAFF.

The rearrangement links TRBV7-8 to TRBJ2-7; D is unresolved. CDR1 and CDR2 (germline): SGHVS, FQNEAQ. V was trimmed by 4 bases and J by 0 bases, leaving 16 bases between them. This CDR3 is 16 amino acids long. CDR3 sequence: CASSSLSGRTSYEQYF. Here the CDR3 DNA reads TGTGCCAGCAGCTCCCTGTCGGGCAGGACCTCCTACGAGCAGTACTTC.

A word on this clonotype: Relative to the germline gene, one junction end is altered; a read error may explain this. V gene TRBV7-7 combines with J gene TRBJ2-1; maybe TRBD1 (6 bases). Germline V gene data show CDR1 as SSHAT and CDR2 as FNYEAQ (reference sequence). This CDR3 is built from 15 residues. The CDR3 DNA reads as TGTGCTAGCAGCTTAGCCCTCGGGACAAGGAATGAGCAGTTCTTC. It specifies CASSLALGTRNEQFF.

Ten or more counts support this clonotype. This chain links TRBV11-2 with TRBJ1-1; D not resolved. The CDR3 loop spans 15 amino acids. V lost 6 bases and J 3 bases, leaving 17 bases between the germline ends. From germline, CDR1 is SGHAT and CDR2 FQNNGV. CDR3 DNA: TGTGCCAGCAGACCCATCAGTACGCGGGACACTGAAGCTTTCTTT. This codes for CASRPISTRDTEAFF.

This clonotype appeared many times. The chain recombines TRBV7-3 with TRBJ2-3, with D hard to call. V shed 2 bases and J shed 4 bases, with 7 bases lying between them. CDR3 length: 13 residues. The germline V gene has CDR1 SGHTA and CDR2 FQGTGA. CDR3 nucleotides: TGTGCCAGCAGCTTACAGCCCCCAGATACGCAGTATTTT. It specifies CASSLQPPDTQYF. Using reference TRBV7-3 and TRBJ2-3 for the parts outside the CDR3, the full variable domain is GAGVSQTPSNKVTEKGKYVELRCDPISGHTALYWYRQSLGQGPEFLIYFQGTGAADDSGLPNDRFFAVRPEGSVSTLKIQRTERGDSAVYLCASSLQPPDTQYFGPGTRLTVL.

This clonotype appeared a few times. The CDR3 sequence: CASSELAREQYV. The DNA of the CDR3 is TGTGCCAGCAGTGAACTAGCGCGTGAGCAGTACGTC. The J gene is TRBJ2-7, the V gene TRBV2; the D gene is possibly TRBD2 (6 bases). The CDR3 runs 12 residues. Trimming left V 2 bases short and J 7 bases short, with 9 bases between. The V gene's germline CDR1 is SNHLY and CDR2 FYNNEI.

The J gene is TRBJ2-3, the V gene TRBV6-5, with 7 bases that match TRBD1. The CDR3 loop spans 17 amino acids. The V and J ends lost 4 bases and 2 bases, in that order; junction bases with no gene match: 12. Germline values: CDR1 MNHEY, CDR2 SVGAGI. Written as DNA, the CDR3 is TGTGCCAGCAGTTCAGAGTTGGGACAGAGATTCACAGATACGCAGTATTTT. Amino acids: CASSSELGQRFTDTQYF.

This clonotype has at least ten counts. The V call is TRBV19, the J call TRBJ1-1, with D possibly being TRBD1 (6 bases). This CDR3 has 13 residues. V was cut by 8 bases and J by 1 base, with 11 bases left in between. From germline, CDR1 is LNHDA and CDR2 SQIVND (reference sequence). The CDR3 region has the DNA TGTGCCAGTTACAGGGAGTGGAACACTGAAGCTTTCTTT. Protein: CASYREWNTEAFF.

In its sample, this clonotype was seen many times. The V and J genes are TRBV7-8 and TRBJ1-2; D is unresolved. V lost 1 base, J lost 0 bases, and 9 bases lay in between. Germline CDR1 SGHVS, CDR2 FQNEAQ. This CDR3 is built from 15 residues. CDR3 sequence: CASSLEWGSNYGYTF. Here the CDR3 DNA reads TGTGCCAGCAGCTTAGAATGGGGATCTAACTATGGCTACACCTTC.